This T cell receptor beta chain was captured in a study of OX40 agonist ivuxolimab in advanced cancers. Produced via immunoSEQ multiplex PCR; TCRdb's table is partial and in-frame only. The table lists about 150,000 clones, approximately 94% of them singletons. The germline V gene has CDR1 SGHRS and CDR2 YFSETQ. This CDR3 has 12 residues. V lost 7 bases to trimming and J lost 3 bases; unmatched junction nucleotides: 0. This specimen was CD4+ or CD8+ T cells sorted from blood, taken in a trial of the OX40 agonist ivuxolimab. The chain combines TRBV5-1 with TRBJ2-3; TRBD1 matches at 9 bases. The clonotype comes from an adult with an advanced solid tumor such as melanoma, head and neck, liver or kidney cancer. The CDR3 coding sequence is TGCGCCAGCGGACAGGGGACAGATACGCAGTATTTT. Its protein product is CASGQGTDTQYF.